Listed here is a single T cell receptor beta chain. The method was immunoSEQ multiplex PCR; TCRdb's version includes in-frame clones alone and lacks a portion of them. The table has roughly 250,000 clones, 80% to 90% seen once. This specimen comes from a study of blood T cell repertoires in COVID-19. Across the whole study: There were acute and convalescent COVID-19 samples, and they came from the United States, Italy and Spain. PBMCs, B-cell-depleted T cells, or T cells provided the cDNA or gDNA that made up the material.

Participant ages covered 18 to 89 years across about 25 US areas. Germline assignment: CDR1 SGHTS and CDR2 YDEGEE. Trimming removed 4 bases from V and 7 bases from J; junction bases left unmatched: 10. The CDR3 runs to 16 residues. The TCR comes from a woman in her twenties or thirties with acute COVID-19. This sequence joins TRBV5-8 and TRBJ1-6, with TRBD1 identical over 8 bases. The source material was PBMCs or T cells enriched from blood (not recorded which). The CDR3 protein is CASSAIRQGTNSPLHF. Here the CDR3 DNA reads TGTGCCAGCAGCGCTATACGACAGGGGACCAATTCACCCCTCCACTTT.